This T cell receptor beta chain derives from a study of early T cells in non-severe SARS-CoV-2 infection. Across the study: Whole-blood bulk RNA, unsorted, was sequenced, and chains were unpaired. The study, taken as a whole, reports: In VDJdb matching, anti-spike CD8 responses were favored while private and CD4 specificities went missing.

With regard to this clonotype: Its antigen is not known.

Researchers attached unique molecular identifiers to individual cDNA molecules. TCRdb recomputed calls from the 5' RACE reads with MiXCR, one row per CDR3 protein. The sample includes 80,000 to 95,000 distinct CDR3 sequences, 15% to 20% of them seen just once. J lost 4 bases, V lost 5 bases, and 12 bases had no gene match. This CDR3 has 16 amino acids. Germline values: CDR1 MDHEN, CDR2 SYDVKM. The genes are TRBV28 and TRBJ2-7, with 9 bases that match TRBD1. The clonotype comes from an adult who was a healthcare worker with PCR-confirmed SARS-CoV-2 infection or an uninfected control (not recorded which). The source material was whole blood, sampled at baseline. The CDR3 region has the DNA TGTGCCAGCAGTCCGAGCGGGACAGGGCTTCTGTACGAGCAGTACTTC. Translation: CASSPSGTGLLYEQYF.